These 21 T cell receptor beta chains were sequenced from one sample in a study of T-cell memory formation after mild COVID-19. TCRdb re-called the 5' RACE reads through MiXCR, storing one row per CDR3 protein. The sample lists about 310,000 distinct CDR3 sequences, roughly a fifth occurring once. Sequencing was done on a sample of PBMCs or a T cell subset sorted from them (not recorded which). The receptors here all came from a man aged 18 to 29 who had mild COVID-19 (a few samples of this study predate the infection). Cell type and time point are not known.

The J gene is TRBJ2-5, the V gene TRBV20-1; TRBD1 might be the D (6 bases). The CDR3 contains 14 residues. Per the germline V gene, CDR1 is DFQATT and CDR2 is SNEGSKA (reference sequence). Trimming removed 0 bases from V and 5 bases from J, with 13 bases in between. This CDR3 is CSARDPTGSETQYF. In DNA form, the CDR3 reads TGCAGTGCTAGAGATCCGACAGGCTCGGAGACCCAGTACTTC.

This clonotype turned up a few times. The rearrangement uses TRBV12-3 or TRBV12-4 and TRBJ2-5; D is possibly TRBD1 (5 bases). The CDR3 is made up of 14 amino acids. V was clipped by 10 bases and J by 0 bases, with 15 bases between them. Written as DNA, the CDR3 is TGTGCCACCTGCCTTGGGGCCAACCAAGAGACCCAGTACTTC. Its protein product is CATCLGANQETQYF.

This chain joins TRBV4-3 and TRBJ1-5; D is uncertain. This CDR3 has 15 residues. The germline V gene has CDR1 LGHNA and CDR2 YSLEER. With 0 bases removed from V and 5 bases from J, the gap between germline ends came to 11 bases. The CDR3: CASSQDYTADQPQHF. The CDR3, as DNA: TGCGCCAGCAGCCAAGATTACACCGCCGATCAGCCCCAGCATTTT.

This clonotype was observed a handful of times. V and J are TRBV7-3 and TRBJ2-5, with a tentative D call TRBD1 (5 bases). Trimming cost V 1 base and J 1 base, with 13 bases left between them. The CDR3 contains 16 residues. CDR1 and CDR2 (germline): SGHTA, FQGTGA. The CDR3 loop reads CASSLIGQGSQETQYF. The CDR3 DNA sequence: TGTGCCAGCAGCTTAATAGGCCAGGGAAGCCAAGAGACCCAGTACTTC.

This clonotype was counted a few times. This chain's CDR3 is CASRQDRGGHSYNEQFF. The CDR3 nucleotides are TGTGCCAGCAGACAAGACCGCGGGGGCCACTCCTACAATGAGCAGTTCTTC. V and J are TRBV28 and TRBJ2-1; perhaps TRBD2 as D (7 bases). The V end lost 6 bases, the J end lost 0 bases, and 18 bases lay between the germline ends. The CDR3 spans 17 residues. Germline values: CDR1 MDHEN, CDR2 SYDVKM.

The gene calls are TRBV2 and TRBJ2-5; 9 nucleotides line up with TRBD1. Germline CDR1 reads SNHLY; CDR2 reads FYNNEI. This CDR3 comprises 15 residues. The V gene end was trimmed by 3 bases and the J gene end by 1 base; junction bases not matched to a gene: 3. Written as DNA, the CDR3 is TGTGCCAGCAGTGATCCGGGACAGGGCCAAGAGACCCAGTACTTC. It specifies CASSDPGQGQETQYF. Complete variable domain (other parts from reference TRBV2 and TRBJ2-5): EPEVTQTPSHQVTQMGQEVILRCVPISNHLYFYWYRQILGQKVEFLVSFYNNEISEKSEIFDDQFSVERPDGSNFTLKIRSTKLEDSAMYFCASSDPGQGQETQYFGPGTRLLVL.

This chain uses TRBV7-2 with TRBJ2-5; 7 bases match TRBD2. The CDR3 is made up of 14 amino acids. Germline CDR1 reads SGHTA; CDR2 reads FQGNSA. J was trimmed by 5 bases and V by 1 base; bases with no gene match: 4. The CDR3 DNA reads as TGTGCCAGCAGCTTAGAAGTGGGGGGGGAGACCCAGTACTTC. As protein: CASSLEVGGETQYF.

Here the CDR3 reads CSANTDTQYF. For the CDR3, the DNA is TGCAGTGCGAACACAGATACGCAGTATTTT. The rearrangement uses TRBV20-1 and TRBJ2-3; no clear D. The germline V gene encodes CDR1 DFQATT and CDR2 SNEGSKA (reference sequence). V was pared by 6 bases and J by 2 bases, with 3 bases between. CDR3 length: 10 residues.

This clonotype appeared many times. This chain connects TRBV7-9 to TRBJ2-2, with D uncertain. This CDR3 is built from 13 residues. V gave up 2 bases and J gave up 6 bases, with 7 bases separating them. The V gene's germline CDR1 is SEHNR and CDR2 FQNEAQ (reference sequence). CDR3 DNA sequence: TGTGCCAGCAGCTTACCGAATGCCGGGGAGCTGTTTTTT. Translating gives CASSLPNAGELFF. The full variable domain, with the rest looked up from reference TRBV7-9 and TRBJ2-2, is DTGVSQNPRHKITKRGQNVTFRCDPISEHNRLYWYRQTLGQGPEFLTYFQNEAQLEKSRLLSDRFSAERPKGSFSTLEIQRTEQGDSAMYLCASSLPNAGELFFGEGSRLTVL.

The chain joins TRBV12-3 or TRBV12-4 to TRBJ2-7; D uncertain. The CDR3 extends over 14 amino acids. Trimming took off 3 bases at V and 0 bases at J, with 9 bases between the two ends. CDR3 DNA sequence: TGTGCCAGCAGTTTCAACCGAAACTCCTACGAGCAGTACTTC. Protein: CASSFNRNSYEQYF.

This clonotype was counted a few times. V gene TRBV7-8 combines with J gene TRBJ2-1; 15 bases are shared with TRBD2. The CDR3 sequence is 15 residues long. Germline assignment: CDR1 SGHVS and CDR2 FQNEAQ. Trimming took 3 bases from V and 9 from J; bases not matched to a gene: 3. This CDR3 is CASSLGLAGGREQFF. The CDR3 bases are TGTGCCAGCAGCTTGGGACTAGCGGGGGGCCGTGAGCAGTTCTTC.

The chain joins TRBV4-3 to TRBJ2-1; D is unresolved. The CDR3 extends over 16 amino acids. Per the germline V gene, CDR1 is LGHNA and CDR2 is YSLEER. V gave up 0 bases and J gave up 6 bases, with 15 bases separating them. CDR3 sequence reads: CASSQDGYPLGNEQFF. The CDR3 DNA reads as TGCGCCAGCAGCCAAGATGGTTACCCACTGGGCAATGAGCAGTTCTTC.

This chain connects TRBV11-1 to TRBJ1-1; D call uncertain. Trimming took off 6 bases at V and 1 base at J, with 6 bases between the two ends. Germline CDR1 SGHAT, CDR2 FQDESV (reference sequence). This CDR3 has 12 residues. DNA for the CDR3: TGTGCCAGCAGGACACCGAACACTGAAGCTTTCTTT. This gives the protein CASRTPNTEAFF.

This clonotype showed up just a few times. The chain links TRBV5-1 to TRBJ2-3; 10 bases map to TRBD2. Germline trimming cut 0 bases from V and 4 bases from J; bases unmatched to any gene: 5. The CDR3 covers 16 residues. The germline gives CDR1 SGHRS, CDR2 YFSETQ. The CDR3 DNA follows: TGCGCCAGCAGCTTGGGTAGCGGGGGGCGGCCAGATACGCAGTATTTT. It encodes CASSLGSGGRPDTQYF.

J is TRBJ1-1 and V is TRBV7-9, with D hard to call. Per germline, CDR1 SEHNR and CDR2 FQNEAQ (reference sequence). V dropped 1 base and J dropped 3 bases, with 12 bases sitting between them. The CDR3 has 15 amino acids. DNA for the CDR3: TGTGCCAGCAGCTTAGTATCTTTTTGGGACACTGAAGCTTTCTTT. Translated, it gives CASSLVSFWDTEAFF.

This clonotype was detected ten times or more. This chain joins TRBV7-9 and TRBJ2-1; 7 bases are a match to TRBD2. From germline, CDR1 is SEHNR and CDR2 FQNEAQ (reference sequence). The J segment lost 7 bases and the V segment lost 3 bases, leaving 9 bases of the junction unmatched. The CDR3 totals 15 residues. DNA of the CDR3: TGTGCCAGCAGCTTCTATGGCGGGGGAAGAAATGAGCAGTTCTTC. It translates to CASSFYGGGRNEQFF.

This rearrangement joins TRBV6-2 or TRBV6-3 to TRBJ2-3; TRBD2 matches at 10 bases. The trim removed 9 bases at V and 5 bases at J, leaving 11 bases unmatched. The CDR3 is 15 amino acids. Per germline, CDR1 MNHEY and CDR2 SVGEGT. Here the CDR3 DNA reads TGTGCCAGTAAGAGCGGGGGGGCAGTGGGAGATACGCAGTATTTT. Amino acid sequence: CASKSGGAVGDTQYF.

The chain has TRBV19 and TRBJ1-6; 8 bases align to TRBD1. Germline V CDR1 and CDR2: LNHDA, SQIVND (reference sequence). The trim removed 4 bases at V and 9 bases at J, leaving 8 bases unmatched. The CDR3 totals 15 residues. The CDR3 DNA follows: TGTGCCAGTAGTAGTAGACAGGGGTGGGTTTCACCCCTCCACTTT. Amino acid sequence: CASSSRQGWVSPLHF.

In DNA, the CDR3 is TGTGCCAGCCGATCACCGACTGAAGCTTTCTTT. This encodes CASRSPTEAFF. The rearrangement joins TRBV25-1 to TRBJ1-1; D ambiguous. Trimming cost V 8 bases and J 5 bases, with 9 bases left between them. The CDR3 spans 11 residues. From germline, CDR1 is MGHDK and CDR2 SYGVNS.

The table lists this clonotype with a few counts. The CDR3 sequence: CASRSQGTYGYTF. The CDR3 nucleotides are TGTGCCAGCAGGTCTCAGGGGACCTATGGCTACACCTTC. The chain is built from TRBV6-5 and TRBJ1-2; a possible D gene is TRBD1 (6 bases). Germline lookup yields CDR1 MNHEY and CDR2 SVGAGI. The length of the CDR3 is 13 residues. The V end lost 6 bases, the J end lost 4 bases, and 12 bases lay between the germline ends.

This clonotype has a handful of counts. The chain carries TRBV7-3 and TRBJ2-7, with D unresolved. This CDR3 contains 13 residues. Trimming took off 4 bases at V and 4 bases at J, with 11 bases between the two ends. Germline V lookup: CDR1 SGHTA, CDR2 FQGTGA. CDR3 sequence (DNA): TGTGCCAGCAGCTCCGCAGACGGTTACGAGCAGTACTTC. This encodes CASSSADGYEQYF.